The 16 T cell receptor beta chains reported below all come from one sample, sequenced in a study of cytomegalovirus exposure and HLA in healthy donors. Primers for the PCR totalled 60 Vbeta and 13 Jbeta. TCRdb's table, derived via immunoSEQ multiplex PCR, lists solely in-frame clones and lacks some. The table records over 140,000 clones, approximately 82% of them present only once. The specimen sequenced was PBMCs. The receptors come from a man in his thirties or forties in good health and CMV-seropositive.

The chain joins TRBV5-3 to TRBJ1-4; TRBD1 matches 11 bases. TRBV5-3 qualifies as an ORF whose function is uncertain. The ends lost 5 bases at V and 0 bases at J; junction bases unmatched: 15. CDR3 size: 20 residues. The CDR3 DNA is TGTGCCAGAAGTCCGGGACAGGGGGAAAAAATACCCGCAACTAATGAAAAACTGTTTTTT. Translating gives CARSPGQGEKIPATNEKLFF.

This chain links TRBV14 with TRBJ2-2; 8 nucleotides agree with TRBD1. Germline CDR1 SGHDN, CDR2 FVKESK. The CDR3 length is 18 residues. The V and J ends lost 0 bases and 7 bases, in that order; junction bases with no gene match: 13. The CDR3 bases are TGTGCCAGCAGCCAAGATCATCGGGCAGGGGGCTCGAGCGGGGAGCTGTTTTTT. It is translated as CASSQDHRAGGSSGELFF.

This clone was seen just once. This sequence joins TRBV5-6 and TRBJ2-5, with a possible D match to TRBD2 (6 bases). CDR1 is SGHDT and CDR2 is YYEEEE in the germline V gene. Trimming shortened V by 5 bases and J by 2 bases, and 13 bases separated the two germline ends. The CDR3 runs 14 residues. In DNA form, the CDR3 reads TGTGCCAGCAGTTTCGGGCGGGGTCAAGAGACCCAGTACTTC. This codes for CASSFGRGQETQYF. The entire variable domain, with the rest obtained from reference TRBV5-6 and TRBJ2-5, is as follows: DAGVTQSPTHLIKTRGQQVTLRCSPKSGHDTVSWYQQALGQGPQFIFQYYEEEERQRGNFPDRFSGHQFPNYSSELNVNALLLGDSALYLCASSFGRGQETQYFGPGTRLLVL.

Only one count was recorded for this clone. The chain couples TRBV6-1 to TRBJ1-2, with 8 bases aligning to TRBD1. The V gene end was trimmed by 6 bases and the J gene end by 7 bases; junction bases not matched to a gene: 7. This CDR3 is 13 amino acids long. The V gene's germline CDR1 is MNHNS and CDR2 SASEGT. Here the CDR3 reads CASRSQGAGGYTF. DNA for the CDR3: TGTGCCAGCAGGTCTCAGGGGGCAGGTGGCTACACCTTC.

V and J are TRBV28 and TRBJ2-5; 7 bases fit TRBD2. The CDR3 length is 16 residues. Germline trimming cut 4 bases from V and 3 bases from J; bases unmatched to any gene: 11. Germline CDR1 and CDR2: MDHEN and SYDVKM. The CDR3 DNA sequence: TGTGCCAGCAGTTCCTGGGGAGGGATGCAAGAAGAGACCCAGTACTTC. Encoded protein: CASSSWGGMQEETQYF.

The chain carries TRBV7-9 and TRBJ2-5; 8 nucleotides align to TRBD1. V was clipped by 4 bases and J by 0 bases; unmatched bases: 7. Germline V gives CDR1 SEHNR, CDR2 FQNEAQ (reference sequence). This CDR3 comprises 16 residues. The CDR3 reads CASSSPDRAYQETQYF. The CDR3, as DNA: TGTGCCAGCAGCTCTCCGGACAGGGCGTACCAAGAGACCCAGTACTTC.

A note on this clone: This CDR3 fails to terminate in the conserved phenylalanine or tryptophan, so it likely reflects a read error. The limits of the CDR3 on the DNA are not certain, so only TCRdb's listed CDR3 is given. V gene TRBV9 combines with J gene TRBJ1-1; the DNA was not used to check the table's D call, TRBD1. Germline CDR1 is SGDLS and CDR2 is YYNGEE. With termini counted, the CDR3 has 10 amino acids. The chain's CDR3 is CASSVGGPTS.

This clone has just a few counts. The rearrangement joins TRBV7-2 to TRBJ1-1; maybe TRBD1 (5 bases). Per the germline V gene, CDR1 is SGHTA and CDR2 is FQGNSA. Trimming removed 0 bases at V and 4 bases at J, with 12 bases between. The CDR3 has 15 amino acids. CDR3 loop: CASSLAQGESTEAFF. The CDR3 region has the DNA TGTGCCAGCAGCTTAGCCCAGGGCGAGAGCACTGAAGCTTTCTTT.

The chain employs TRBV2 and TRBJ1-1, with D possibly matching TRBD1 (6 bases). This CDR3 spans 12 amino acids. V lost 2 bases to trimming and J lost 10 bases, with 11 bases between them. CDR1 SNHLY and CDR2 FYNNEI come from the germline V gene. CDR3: CASSERQGLAFF. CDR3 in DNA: TGTGCCAGCAGTGAACGCCAGGGGCTAGCTTTCTTT.

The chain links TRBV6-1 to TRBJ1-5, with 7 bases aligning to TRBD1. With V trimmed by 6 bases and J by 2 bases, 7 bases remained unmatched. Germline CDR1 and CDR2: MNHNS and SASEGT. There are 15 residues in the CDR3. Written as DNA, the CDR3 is TGTGCCAGCAGGATAACAGGGGAGGGCAATCAGCCCCAGCATTTT. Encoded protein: CASRITGEGNQPQHF.

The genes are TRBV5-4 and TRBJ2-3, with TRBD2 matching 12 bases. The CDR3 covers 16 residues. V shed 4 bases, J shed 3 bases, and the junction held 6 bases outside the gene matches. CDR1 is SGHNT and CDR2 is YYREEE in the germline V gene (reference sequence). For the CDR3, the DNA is TGTGCCAGCAGCCTGCGGCTAGCGGGGGGGACAGATACGCAGTATTTT. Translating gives CASSLRLAGGTDTQYF.

CDR3 DNA sequence: TGTGCCAGCAGCTTAGGGGTCAGGGGTCGTGAAGCTTTCTTT. Amino acids: CASSLGVRGREAFF. V and J are TRBV11-3 and TRBJ1-1; possibly TRBD1 for D (6 bases). The CDR3 runs 14 residues. In germline, CDR1 is SGHNT, CDR2 YENEEA. Between the trimmed V and J ends, which lost 1 base and 7 bases, there was a span of 13 bases.

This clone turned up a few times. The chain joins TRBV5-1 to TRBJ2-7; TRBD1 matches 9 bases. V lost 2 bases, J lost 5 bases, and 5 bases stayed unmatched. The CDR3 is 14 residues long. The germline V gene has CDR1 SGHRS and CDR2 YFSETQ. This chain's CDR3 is CASSFYRTGDEQYF. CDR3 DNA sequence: TGCGCCAGCAGCTTCTACCGGACAGGGGACGAGCAGTACTTC.

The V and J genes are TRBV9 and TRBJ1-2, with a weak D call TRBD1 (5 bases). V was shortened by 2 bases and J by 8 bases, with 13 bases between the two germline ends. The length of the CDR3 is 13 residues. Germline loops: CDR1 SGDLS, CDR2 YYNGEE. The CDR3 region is CASSVSRVGGYTF. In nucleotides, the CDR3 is TGTGCCAGCAGCGTTAGCAGGGTGGGCGGCTACACCTTC.

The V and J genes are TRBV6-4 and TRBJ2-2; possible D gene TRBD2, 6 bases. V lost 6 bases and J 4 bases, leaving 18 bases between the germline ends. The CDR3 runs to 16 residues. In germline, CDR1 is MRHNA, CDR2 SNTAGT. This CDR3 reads CASRPEGTASTGELFF. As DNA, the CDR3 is TGTGCCAGCAGACCCGAGGGGACTGCGAGCACCGGGGAGCTGTTTTTT.

The CDR3 loop reads CASSPIGPNGSGNEQFF. CDR3 DNA: TGTGCCAGCAGTCCGATTGGTCCAAACGGGAGTGGCAATGAGCAGTTCTTC. This chain joins TRBV27 and TRBJ2-1; D is possibly TRBD2 (6 bases). The V gene's germline CDR1 is MNHEY and CDR2 SMNVEV (reference sequence). This CDR3 region has 17 residues. Trimming took off 5 bases at V and 6 bases at J, with 23 bases between the two ends.